Described below is a single TCR beta chain sequence and its context. The antigen this receptor binds is unknown. Base qualities were left out, and no much larger clone turns up one base away. The sample originates from a study of blood T cells in healthy people across ages (dated by TCRdb to the mid-2010s). For context, the study as a whole: In model experiments, roughly one uniquely barcoded TCR beta cDNA molecule per two T cells was captured by template switching. Donors were grouped into four age groups: young (average roughly 16 years), middle-aged (about 38), aged (about 59) and long-lived (approximately 82). The study analyzed two additional independent replicas of 1 million unique cDNA reads from the same blood draw for two donors, one aged 18 to 29 and one aged 80 or older. Donors of different ages were randomly distributed across sequencing lanes to avoid experimental bias. Using deep sequencing normalized with unique cDNA molecular identifiers, the study measured how TCR beta repertoire diversity changes with age.

Points the paper makes about the study in general: Because donor CMV infection status was unknown, age-related changes in expanded clonotypes were potentially confounded. Estimates of total diversity from one million sequenced T cells were regarded as lower bounds and underestimates. Compared with the aged group, the long-lived group had more naive CD4+ T cells, fewer expanded clones and increased TCR diversity, suggesting age selection. Since profiling was done on bulk unsorted PBMCs, naive and antigen-experienced compartments could not be conclusively compared. As age increased, observed TCR beta diversity per million T cells dropped in a roughly linear way, and a significant reduction was already evident by age 40. The percentage of naive T cells measured by flow cytometry correlated strongly with observed TCR beta diversity.

V lost 7 bases and J lost 2 bases; the stretch between them is 14 bases long. Counted from cysteine to phenylalanine, this CDR3 has 14 amino acids. Just the 42-base CDR3 DNA is kept, in frame starting at base 1. Per the germline V gene, SGHTA is the CDR1 and FQGNSA is the CDR2. Libraries came from 5' RACE. A second PCR of roughly 6 to 11 cycles was run with a J-beta primer mix and a sample-barcoded 5' primer. Each TCR beta cDNA molecule received a unique molecular identifier from a template-switch 5' adaptor carrying 12 random nucleotides. At least 2.5 million CDR3-containing paired-end reads were obtained from each sample. First-strand cDNA synthesis was performed from all RNA using the Mint cDNA synthesis kit, with priming by a TRBC-specific oligonucleotide. Following uracil-DNA glycosylase treatment, all cDNA underwent a first 18-cycle PCR with the universal primers M1SS and BC2_uni_R. In the original analysis: Normalization of each sample was performed by random selection of 1 million high-quality reads, each carrying a distinct molecular identifier. Instead of being binned into consensus sequences, reads that shared molecular identifiers were thrown out. CDR3 identification, clonotype clustering and error correction used MiTCR with a Q25 quality threshold and the strictest error-elimination algorithm. Lower-bound total TCR beta diversity was estimated with a nonparametric unseen species model using Euler transformation. Starting from the raw public reads, TCRdb applied fastp trimming at Q25, assembled clones with MiXCR and retained in-frame beta chains. Identical CDR3 proteins give one entry, which carries the most common genes and DNA. It is TCRdb's table, rather than the study itself, that gives the V and J calls and clone size. This sample has some 1.8 million distinct CDR3 sequences in its table, and roughly two fifths of those were observed once. Roughly 23% of the sample lies in the top ten.

The 39 donors, aged 6 to 90 years, were systemically healthy Caucasian individuals from Russia. Each donor gave ten milliliters of peripheral blood, drawn into EDTA-treated Vacutainer tubes. Ficoll-Paque density-gradient centrifugation was used to isolate PBMCs, with at least 7 million obtained per sample. Total RNA was extracted from PBMCs with Trizol reagent, with at least 6 micrograms obtained per sample. The percentages of naive CD45RAhigh/CD27high T cells were determined by flow cytometry on a PBMC aliquot from every donor. The receptor's source is a human donor in good health. This chain is built from TRBV7-2 and TRBJ2-5; the D gene assignment is ambiguous. Material for sequencing was blood. Read as DNA, the sequence is TGTGCCAGCACGCGATTCAGAAGACAAGAGACCCAGTACTTC. This translates into CASTRFRRQETQYF.